This T cell receptor (beta chain) appears in the sequencing data of a study of blood T cell repertoires in COVID-19. Across the study: The study drew acute and convalescent COVID-19 samples from the United States, Italy and Spain.

Clinical history as reported by participants underpinned cohort assignment. The germline V gene has CDR1 SGHKS and CDR2 YYEKEE (reference sequence). V was trimmed by 1 base and J by 5 bases, leaving 12 bases between them. The CDR3 is made up of 15 amino acids. Sequenced by immunoSEQ multiplex PCR; TCRdb stores in-frame clones only, minus some. The sample holds some 200,000 clones, 80% to 85% seen once. The chain employs TRBV5-5 and TRBJ1-4; TRBD1 is a possible D gene (6 bases). This TCR was recovered from a woman aged 50 to 60 with acute COVID-19. Specimen: PBMCs or T cells enriched from blood (not recorded which). The CDR3 DNA sequence: TGTGCCAGCAGCTTGATAGGGGGGGAGAATGAAAAACTGTTTTTT. Protein product: CASSLIGGENEKLFF.